This TCR beta chain emerged from a study of STAT3 mutations in large granular lymphocyte leukemia. At the level of the study: Roughly half the longitudinally sequenced T-LGLL patients had canonical STAT3 mutations. Approximately 40% of treated T-LGLL patients showed hematologic response to immunosuppression. Findings and limits, study-wide: Every T-cell large granular lymphocyte leukemia patient had at least one immunodominant TCR beta clonotype.

Notes on this clone: The antigen is not known.

From germline, CDR1 is SGHTS and CDR2 YDEGEE. CDR3 length: 15 residues. Trimming removed 6 bases from V and 5 bases from J, with 20 bases in between. Average productive template count per sample was about 40,000. Using immunoSEQ multiplex PCR, the repertoire was profiled, and TCRdb retains in-frame clones only, with some absent. The repertoire has tens of thousands of clones, roughly 81% of them found once; the top ten carry about 0.45%. This sequence was found in a human donor with T large granular lymphocyte leukemia. Some clones in this sample may be carry-over from other donors' samples. V usage is TRBV5-8 and J usage is TRBJ2-5; weak D call: TRBD1 (5 bases). The sequenced sample consisted of PBMCs. The CDR3 reads CASTAPLQGGETQYF. CDR3 DNA: TGTGCCAGCACCGCTCCCCTCCAGGGTGGGGAGACCCAGTACTTC.